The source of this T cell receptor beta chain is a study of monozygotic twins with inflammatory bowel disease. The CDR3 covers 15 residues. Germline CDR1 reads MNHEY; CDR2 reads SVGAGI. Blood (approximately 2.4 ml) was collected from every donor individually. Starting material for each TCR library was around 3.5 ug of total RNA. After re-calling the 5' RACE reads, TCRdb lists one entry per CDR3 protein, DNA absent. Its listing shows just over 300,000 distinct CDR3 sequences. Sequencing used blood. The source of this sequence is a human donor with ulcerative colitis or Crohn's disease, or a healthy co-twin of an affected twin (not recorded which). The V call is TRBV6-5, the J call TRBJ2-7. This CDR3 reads CASSYDQSLTYEQYF.